Below, one T cell receptor (beta chain) is given with its context. The record originates from a study of technical replicates of blood from a handful of donors. Germline CDR1 and CDR2: SGHDT and YYEEEE. The CDR3 is 17 amino acids. V dropped 4 bases and J dropped 1 base, with 18 bases sitting between them. The repertoire was sequenced with immunoSEQ multiplex PCR; TCRdb's copy has only in-frame clones and lacks some. Among around 63,000 clones listed, more than 85% were seen once. What was sequenced was PBMCs. The chain joins TRBV5-6 to TRBJ1-3; D may be TRBD1 (5 bases). The receptor was isolated from a human donor in good health. Some clones in this sample may be carry-over from other donors' samples. In DNA, the CDR3 is TGTGCCAGCAGCCTACGACAGAGGTCCTGGTCTGGAAACACCATATATTTT. Its protein product is CASSLRQRSWSGNTIYF.